This T cell receptor beta chain derives from a study of cytomegalovirus exposure and HLA in healthy donors. The study ran its PCR with 60 Vbeta and 13 Jbeta primers. Sequenced by immunoSEQ multiplex PCR; TCRdb stores in-frame clones only, minus some. This specimen shows around 190,000 clones; the ten leading clones hold around 0.95%. The CDR3 runs 15 residues. The V gene's germline CDR1 is SNHLY and CDR2 FYNNEI. The V end lost 3 bases, the J end lost 5 bases, and 11 bases lay between the germline ends. This clonotype was sampled from a woman in her 30s in good health and CMV-seropositive. The sequenced material came from PBMCs. V gene TRBV2 combines with J gene TRBJ1-6, with D possibly matching TRBD1 (5 bases). CDR3 amino acids: CASSDVSGNNSPLHF. The DNA for the CDR3 is TGTGCCAGCAGTGATGTGTCAGGGAATAATTCACCCCTCCACTTT.